This section outlines one T cell receptor beta chain sequence together with its context. No antigen is known for it. This specimen belongs to a study of cytomegalovirus exposure and HLA in healthy donors. Study-level points and caveats: Reports indicated that the classifier achieved high specificity and sensitivity in diagnosing cytomegalovirus status.

Both 60 Vbeta primers and 13 Jbeta primers went into the PCR. Here immunoSEQ multiplex PCR was the method, and the copy in TCRdb shows in-frame clones only, minus some. The repertoire holds fewer than 70,000 clones, with 65% to 75% as singletons. The sequence came from a woman aged 55-69 years in good health and CMV-seropositive. Sequenced material: PBMCs.

Here the CDR3 DNA reads TGTGCCAGCAGCTTACTCGCAGGGATCACAGATACGCAGTATTTT. This codes for CASSLLAGITDTQYF. This chain connects TRBV13 to TRBJ2-3; the D gene is possibly TRBD1 (5 bases). V shed 2 bases and J shed 2 bases, with 11 bases lying between them. Germline lookup yields CDR1 PRHDT and CDR2 FYEKMQ (reference sequence). The CDR3 is 15 amino acids.